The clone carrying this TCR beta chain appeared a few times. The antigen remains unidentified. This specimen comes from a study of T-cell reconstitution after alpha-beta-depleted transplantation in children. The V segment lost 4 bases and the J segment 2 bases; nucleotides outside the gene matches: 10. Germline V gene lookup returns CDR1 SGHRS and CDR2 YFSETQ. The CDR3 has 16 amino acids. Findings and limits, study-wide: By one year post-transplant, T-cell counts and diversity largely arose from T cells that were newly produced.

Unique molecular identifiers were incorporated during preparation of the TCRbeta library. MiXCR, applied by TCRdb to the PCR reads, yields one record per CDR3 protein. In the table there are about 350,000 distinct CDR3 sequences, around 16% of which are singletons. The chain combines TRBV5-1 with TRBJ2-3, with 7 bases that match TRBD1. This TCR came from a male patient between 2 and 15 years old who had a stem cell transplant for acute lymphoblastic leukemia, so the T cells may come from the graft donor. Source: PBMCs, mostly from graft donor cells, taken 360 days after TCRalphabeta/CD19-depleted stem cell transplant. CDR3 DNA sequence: TGCGCCAGCAGCCCGCTGGGACAGTCTCACACAGATACGCAGTATTTT. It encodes CASSPLGQSHTDTQYF.